The 25 T cell receptor beta chains given below trace back to one sample, sequenced in a study of shared clonotypes between healthy human individuals. The table came from immunoSEQ multiplex PCR; TCRdb's copy has only in-frame clones and leaves some out. The table includes a few hundred thousand clones, over 50% detected once. Source material: memory CD4+ T cells sorted from blood. Subset defined: CD45RA-negative fraction. Receptor source: a man younger than 40 in good health.

J is TRBJ2-7 and V is TRBV5-1, with D possibly called TRBD1 or TRBD2 (5 bases each). The germline V and J ends were trimmed by 5 bases and 2 bases, with 11 bases remaining between them. CDR1 is SGHRS and CDR2 is YFSETQ in the germline V gene. CDR3 length: 13 amino acids. CDR3 nucleotides: TGCGCCAGCAGTCGGGACCCGACCTACGAGCAGTACTTC. Translation gives CASSRDPTYEQYF.

The CDR3 reads CASSNLAGGRSTDTQYF. CDR3 bases: TGTGCCAGCAGCAACCTAGCGGGAGGGCGTAGCACAGATACGCAGTATTTT. The rearrangement links TRBV7-9 to TRBJ2-3; 12 positions match TRBD2. The germline gives CDR1 SEHNR, CDR2 FQNEAQ (reference sequence). After removal of 5 bases from V and 0 bases from J, the junction contained 6 bases not matched to a gene. The CDR3 is 17 residues long.

The V gene is TRBV7-2, the J gene TRBJ2-1; possible D gene TRBD1, 6 bases. CDR1 is SGHTA, CDR2 FQGNSA, per germline. This CDR3 comprises 18 residues. The V and J ends lost 4 bases and 7 bases respectively, with 26 bases between them. The chain's CDR3 is CASSSTSLKTGKVNEQFF. CDR3 DNA sequence: TGTGCCAGCAGCTCAACCAGCCTCAAGACAGGAAAGGTAAATGAGCAGTTCTTC. Complete variable domain (other parts from reference TRBV7-2 and TRBJ2-1): GAGVSQSPSNKVTEKGKDVELRCDPISGHTALYWYRQSLGQGLEFLIYFQGNSAPDKSGLPSDRFSAERTGGSVSTLTIQRTQQEDSAVYLCASSSTSLKTGKVNEQFFGPGTRLTVL.

This rearrangement joins TRBV18 to TRBJ2-5; maybe TRBD1 (6 bases). Germline CDR1 is KGHSH and CDR2 is LQKENI. The germline V and J ends were trimmed by 2 bases and 5 bases, with 9 bases remaining between them. This CDR3 is 13 amino acids long. The CDR3 region is CASSPGGYETQYF. In DNA, the CDR3 is TGTGCCAGCTCACCAGGGGGCTACGAGACCCAGTACTTC. Complete variable domain (other parts from reference TRBV18 and TRBJ2-5): NAGVMQNPRHLVRRRGQEARLRCSPMKGHSHVYWYRQLPEEGLKFMVYLQKENIIDESGMPKERFSAEFPKEGPSILRIQQVVRGDSAAYFCASSPGGYETQYFGPGTRLLVL.

This chain joins TRBV5-1 and TRBJ1-1, with 9 bases that match TRBD1. V lost 4 bases, J lost 4 bases, and 8 bases stayed unmatched. The CDR3 covers 15 residues. Per the germline V gene, CDR1 is SGHRS and CDR2 is YFSETQ. The CDR3 region has the DNA TGCGCCAGCAGCGAAGCCCCGGACAGGGGCACTGAAGCTTTCTTT. This sequence encodes CASSEAPDRGTEAFF.

This clone showed up just a few times. V gene TRBV11-2 combines with J gene TRBJ1-2; 7 positions agree with TRBD1. The CDR3 consists of 13 residues. V trimming: 5 bases; J trimming: 5 bases; junction bases outside the gene matches: 5. CDR1 SGHAT and CDR2 FQNNGV come from the germline V gene. The CDR3 region is CASSPQGRYGYTF. For the CDR3, the DNA is TGTGCCAGCAGCCCACAGGGGCGGTATGGCTACACCTTC. The full variable domain, its missing parts supplied by reference TRBV11-2 and TRBJ1-2, is EAGVAQSPRYKIIEKRQSVAFWCNPISGHATLYWYQQILGQGPKLLIQFQNNGVVDDSQLPKDRFSAERLKGVDSTLKIQPAKLEDSAVYLCASSPQGRYGYTFGSGTRLTVV.

The rearrangement uses TRBV4-1 and TRBJ2-3; tentatively, D is TRBD1 (5 bases). Trimming took off 4 bases at V and 0 bases at J, with 14 bases between the two ends. The germline V gene encodes CDR1 MGHRA and CDR2 YSYEKL. The CDR3 spans 16 residues. The chain's CDR3 is CASSLRQRTSTDTQYF. The CDR3 DNA follows: TGCGCCAGCAGCCTCCGACAGCGAACTAGCACAGATACGCAGTATTTT.

V and J are TRBV7-8 and TRBJ2-7; D not certain. CDR3 size: 11 residues. The germline CDR1 and CDR2 sequences are SGHVS and FQNEAQ. The ends were cut back, 4 bases at V and 5 bases at J, with 6 bases in the middle. The CDR3 loop is CASSSLNEQYF. CDR3 nucleotides: TGTGCCAGCAGCTCCCTGAACGAGCAGTACTTC.

This chain links TRBV28 with TRBJ1-5; tentatively, D is TRBD1 (6 bases). The V gene lost 3 bases and the J gene lost 3 bases, with 9 bases spanning the gap. This CDR3 spans 14 amino acids. The germline V gene encodes CDR1 MDHEN and CDR2 SYDVKM. The CDR3 DNA reads TGTGCCAGCAGTTTGAGGACAGCCAATCAGCCCCAGCATTTT. This translates into CASSLRTANQPQHF.

The chain is built from TRBV11-3 and TRBJ2-1; 8 positions agree with TRBD2. V shed 4 bases, J shed 8 bases, and the junction held 10 bases outside the gene matches. From germline, CDR1 is SGHNT and CDR2 YENEEA. This CDR3 has 15 amino acids. CDR3 nucleotides: TGTGCCAGCAGCTCGCAGGGACTAGGGAGGGATGAGCAGTTCTTC. Its protein product is CASSSQGLGRDEQFF.

The chain uses TRBV2 and TRBJ2-2; 7 positions match TRBD2. Trimming took 6 bases from V and 2 from J; bases not matched to a gene: 6. CDR1 and CDR2 (germline): SNHLY, FYNNEI. CDR3 length: 15 residues. The CDR3 bases are TGTGCCAGCAGAGCCGGGACTATCAACACCGGGGAGCTGTTTTTT. It encodes CASRAGTINTGELFF.

The chain links TRBV4-2 to TRBJ1-5, with unresolved D. CDR3 length: 16 amino acids. Trimming took off 1 base at V and 0 bases at J, with 10 bases between the two ends. CDR1 LGHNA and CDR2 YNFKEQ come from the germline V gene. In DNA, the CDR3 is TGTGCCAGCAGCCAAGCCTCAGGATATAGCAATCAGCCCCAGCATTTT. Translating it yields CASSQASGYSNQPQHF.

This chain links TRBV2 with TRBJ2-1; possible D gene TRBD2, 6 bases. CDR3 size: 15 residues. V was trimmed by 6 bases and J by 8 bases, leaving 20 bases between them. Germline values: CDR1 SNHLY, CDR2 FYNNEI. CDR3 DNA sequence: TGTGCCAGCAGCTACATAGCGGCACAGGTCGATGAGCAGTTCTTC. It yields the protein CASSYIAAQVDEQFF.

V gene TRBV5-1 combines with J gene TRBJ2-3; 11 positions match TRBD2. V was clipped by 4 bases and J by 6 bases; unmatched bases: 7. There are 15 residues in the CDR3. Germline V lookup: CDR1 SGHRS, CDR2 YFSETQ. The DNA for the CDR3 is TGCGCCAGCAGCAGTTTAGCGGGAGGGCCCGATACGCAGTATTTT. Residues: CASSSLAGGPDTQYF.

CDR3: CASSLDEGYTF. For the CDR3, the DNA is TGTGCCAGCAGCTTGGACGAAGGCTACACCTTC. V usage is TRBV5-5 and J usage is TRBJ1-2; D unclear. V lost 0 bases, J lost 8 bases, and 5 bases lay in between. This CDR3 comprises 11 residues. The germline V gene has CDR1 SGHKS and CDR2 YYEKEE (reference sequence).

The chain is built from TRBV2 and TRBJ2-7; D is perhaps TRBD1 (6 bases). Trimming removed 6 bases from V and 3 bases from J, with 9 bases in between. Germline CDR1 is SNHLY and CDR2 is FYNNEI. This CDR3 has 12 amino acids. CDR3 region: CASRTGSYEQYF. The CDR3 nucleotides are TGTGCCAGCAGAACAGGGAGCTACGAGCAGTACTTC.

This clone was observed a few times. The chain employs TRBV19 and TRBJ2-1; D unclear. V was trimmed by 3 bases and J by 2 bases, leaving 14 bases between them. The CDR3 contains 16 residues. The germline V gene has CDR1 LNHDA and CDR2 SQIVND (reference sequence). The CDR3 coding sequence is TGTGCCAGTAGTATGGTCGAAGGAGTCGCCTACAATGAGCAGTTCTTC. It is translated as CASSMVEGVAYNEQFF.

V gene TRBV14 combines with J gene TRBJ2-7, with 12 bases lining up with TRBD2. The CDR3 runs 16 residues. CDR1 and CDR2 from the germline V gene are SGHDN and FVKESK. V gave up 4 bases and J gave up 3 bases; unmatched junction bases: 7. The CDR3 nucleotides are TGTGCCAGCAGCCCCGTGACTAGCGGGAGAAGCTACGAGCAGTACTTC. Translation: CASSPVTSGRSYEQYF.

This clone was observed a few times. V usage is TRBV2 and J usage is TRBJ2-2; 7 nucleotides align to TRBD2. Unmatched junction bases numbered 3, after V lost 4 bases and J lost 4 bases. The germline V gene has CDR1 SNHLY and CDR2 FYNNEI. This CDR3 comprises 14 residues. The CDR3 here is CASSVGGGTGELFF. CDR3 sequence (DNA): TGTGCCAGCAGTGTAGGCGGGGGCACCGGGGAGCTGTTTTTT.

The chain employs TRBV28 and TRBJ1-3; no firm D call. With 6 bases removed from V and 6 bases from J, the gap between germline ends came to 15 bases. Germline V CDR1 and CDR2: MDHEN, SYDVKM. The CDR3 has 14 residues. Here the CDR3 reads CASRTRVIENTIYF. CDR3 sequence (DNA): TGTGCCAGCAGAACTCGGGTGATCGAAAACACCATATATTTT.

In this sample, this clone turned up many times. The chain is built from TRBV19 and TRBJ2-2; TRBD1 matches 7 bases. Germline V gene data show CDR1 as LNHDA and CDR2 as SQIVND (reference sequence). V shed 5 bases, J shed 5 bases, and the junction held 5 bases outside the gene matches. This CDR3 comprises 14 residues. This CDR3 is CASSPNRGTGELFF. Written as DNA, the CDR3 is TGTGCCAGTAGTCCAAACAGGGGAACCGGGGAGCTGTTTTTT. The full variable domain, its missing parts supplied by reference TRBV19 and TRBJ2-2, is DGGITQSPKYLFRKEGQNVTLSCEQNLNHDAMYWYRQDPGQGLRLIYYSQIVNDFQKGDIAEGYSVSREKKESFPLTVTSAQKNPTAFYLCASSPNRGTGELFFGEGSRLTVL.

The rearrangement uses TRBV27 and TRBJ2-7; 7 positions agree with TRBD2. V lost 6 bases to trimming and J lost 6 bases; unmatched junction nucleotides: 14. This CDR3 comprises 15 residues. Germline loops: CDR1 MNHEY, CDR2 SMNVEV (reference sequence). The CDR3 sequence: CASREVGGSLGEQYF. The CDR3 nucleotides are TGTGCCAGCAGGGAGGTGGGCGGGAGCCTCGGCGAGCAGTACTTC.

This sequence joins TRBV29-1 and TRBJ1-2; no firm D call. Germline V CDR1 and CDR2: SQVTM, ANQGSEA. V lost 5 bases and J lost 7, with 8 bases in between. The CDR3 is 10 amino acids. CDR3 coding DNA: TGCAGCGTTTTACTCGGTGGCTACACCTTC. Translated: CSVLLGGYTF.

This chain joins TRBV11-3 and TRBJ2-5; no definite D call. V lost 5 bases to trimming and J lost 0 bases, with 10 bases between them. Germline assignment: CDR1 SGHNT and CDR2 YENEEA. CDR3 length: 14 amino acids. CDR3 in amino acids: CASSLDGDQETQYF. DNA of the CDR3: TGTGCCAGCAGCCTCGACGGAGACCAAGAGACCCAGTACTTC.

A remark on this clone: Since a far larger clone is one base different, this is likely a read error. CDR3 sequence reads: CSASNYGYTF. The CDR3, as DNA: TGCAGTGCTAGTAACTATGGCTACACCTTC. The chain joins TRBV20-1 to TRBJ1-2; D remains unclear. Germline CDR1 is DFQATT and CDR2 is SNEGSKA (reference sequence). Trimming left V 3 bases short and J 1 base short, with 0 bases between. This CDR3 spans 10 amino acids.